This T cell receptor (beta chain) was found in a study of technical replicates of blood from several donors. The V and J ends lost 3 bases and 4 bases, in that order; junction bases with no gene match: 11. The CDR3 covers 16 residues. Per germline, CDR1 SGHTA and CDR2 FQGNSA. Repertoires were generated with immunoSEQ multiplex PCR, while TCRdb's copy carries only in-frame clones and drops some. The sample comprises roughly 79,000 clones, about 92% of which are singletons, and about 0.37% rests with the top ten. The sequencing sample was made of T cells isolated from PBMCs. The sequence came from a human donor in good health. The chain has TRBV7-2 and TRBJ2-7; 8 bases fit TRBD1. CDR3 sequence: CASSLDGDRSLYEQYF. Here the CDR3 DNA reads TGTGCCAGCAGCTTGGATGGGGACAGGTCCTTGTACGAGCAGTACTTC.